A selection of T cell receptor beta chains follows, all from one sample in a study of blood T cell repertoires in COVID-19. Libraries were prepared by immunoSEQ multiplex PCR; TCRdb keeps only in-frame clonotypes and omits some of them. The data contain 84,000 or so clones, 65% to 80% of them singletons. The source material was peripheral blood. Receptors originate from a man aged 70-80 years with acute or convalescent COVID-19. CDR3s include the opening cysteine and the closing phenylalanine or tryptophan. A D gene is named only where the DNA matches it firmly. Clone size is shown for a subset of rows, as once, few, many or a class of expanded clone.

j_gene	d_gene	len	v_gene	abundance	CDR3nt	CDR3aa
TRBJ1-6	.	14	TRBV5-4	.	TGTGCCAGCAGCCTTCGACAGAGCAATTCACCCCTCCACTTT	CASSLRQSNSPLHF
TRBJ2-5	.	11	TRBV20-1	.	TGCAGTGCTAGCTGGGGCGGGACCCAGTACTTC	CSASWGGTQYF
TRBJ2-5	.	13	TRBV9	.	TGTGCCAGCAGCGTAGTAGGGGAAGAGACCCAGTACTTC	CASSVVGEETQYF
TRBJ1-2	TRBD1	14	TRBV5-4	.	TGTGCCAGCAGCGGAACAGGGGGCGACTATGGCTACACCTTC	CASSGTGGDYGYTF
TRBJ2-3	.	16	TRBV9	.	TGTGCCAGCAGCGTAGTATCCGCGGAGGGCACAGATACGCAGTATTTT	CASSVVSAEGTDTQYF
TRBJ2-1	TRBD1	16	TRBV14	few	TGTGCCAGCAGCCATCGTACAGGGGGGCACTCCAATGAGCAGTTCTTC	CASSHRTGGHSNEQFF
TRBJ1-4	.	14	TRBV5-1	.	TGCGCCAGCAGCTTCGGGGATACTAATGAAAAACTGTTTTTT	CASSFGDTNEKLFF
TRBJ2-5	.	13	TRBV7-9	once	TGTGCCAGCAGCCCCGACAGCGAAGAGACCCAGTACTTC	CASSPDSEETQYF
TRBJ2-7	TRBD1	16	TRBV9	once	TGTGCCAGCAGCGTAGCGGGACAGGGGTTCCCCTACGAGCAGTACTTC	CASSVAGQGFPYEQYF
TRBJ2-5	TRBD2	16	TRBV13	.	TGTGCCAGCAGCTCGAAAACTAGCGGGGAGCAAGAGACCCAGTACTTC	CASSSKTSGEQETQYF
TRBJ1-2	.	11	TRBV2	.	TGTGCCAGCGGGGGACTGGGAGGCTACACCTTC	CASGGLGGYTF
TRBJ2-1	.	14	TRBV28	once	TGTGCCAGCAGTTCGAGGACAGCCTACAATGAGCAGTTCTTC	CASSSRTAYNEQFF
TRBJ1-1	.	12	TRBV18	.	TGTGCCAGCTCATCATCGGACACTGAAGCTTTCTTT	CASSSSDTEAFF
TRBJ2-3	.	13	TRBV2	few	TGTGCCAGCAGTGTATTCCCCTCAGATACGCAGTATTTT	CASSVFPSDTQYF
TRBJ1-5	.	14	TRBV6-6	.	TGTGCCAGCACCCTCAGACAGGATTATCAGCCCCAGCATTTT	CASTLRQDYQPQHF
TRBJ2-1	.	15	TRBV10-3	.	TGTGCCATCAGTGTAATGGGGAGCTCCTACAATGAGCAGTTCTTC	CAISVMGSSYNEQFF
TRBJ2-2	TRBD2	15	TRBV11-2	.	TGTGCCAGCAGCGCCAGCGGGACGAACACCGGGGAGCTGTTTTTT	CASSASGTNTGELFF
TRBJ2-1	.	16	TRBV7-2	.	TGTGCCAGCAGCTTAGTCAGTTCTAGGATTGGGAATGAGCAGTTCTTC	CASSLVSSRIGNEQFF
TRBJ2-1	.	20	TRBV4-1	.	TGCGCCAGCAGCCAAGATGAGTCCCCGGGACTCTATGACTTCTACAATGAGCAGTTCTTC	CASSQDESPGLYDFYNEQFF
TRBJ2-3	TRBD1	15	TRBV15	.	TGTGCCACCAGCAGAGGTGACAGGGGGACAGATACGCAGTATTTT	CATSRGDRGTDTQYF
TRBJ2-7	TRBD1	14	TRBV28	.	TGTGCCAGCAGTCCTTCGGGACAGGGCCTCGAGCAGTACTTC	CASSPSGQGLEQYF
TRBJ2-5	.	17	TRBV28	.	TGTGCCAGCAGTTTAAACCCCCAGGGTGGCGGGGGCGTGACCCAGTACTTC	CASSLNPQGGGGVTQYF
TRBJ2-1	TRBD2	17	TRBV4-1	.	TGCGCCAGCAGCCAAGTTGGGACTAGCGGGGGGGGCGATGAGCAGTTCTTC	CASSQVGTSGGGDEQFF
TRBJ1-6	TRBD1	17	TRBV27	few	TGTGCCAGCACCCCTTTCCAGCCAGGGGGCGACAATTCACCCCTCCACTTT	CASTPFQPGGDNSPLHF
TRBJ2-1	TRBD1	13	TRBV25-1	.	TGTGCCAGCAACGGACAGGTGTACAATGAGCAGTTCTTC	CASNGQVYNEQFF
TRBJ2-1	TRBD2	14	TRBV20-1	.	TGCAGTGCTAGTTCCGGGGGGGCGCACAATGAGCAGTTCTTC	CSASSGGAHNEQFF
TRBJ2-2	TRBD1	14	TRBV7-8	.	TGTGCCAGCAGCCCCCAGACAGGGACAGGGGAGCTGTTTTTT	CASSPQTGTGELFF
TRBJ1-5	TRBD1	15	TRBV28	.	TGTGCCAGCAGTTCGCCGACAGGGGGCAAGCAGCCCCAGCATTTT	CASSSPTGGKQPQHF
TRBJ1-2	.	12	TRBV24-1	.	TGTGCCACCTCAGAGCGGGGGTTTGGCTACACCTTC	CATSERGFGYTF
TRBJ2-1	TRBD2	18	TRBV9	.	TGTGCCAGCACCCCGGGACTAGCGGGGACCCCTGGAGAGAATGAGCAGTTCTTC	CASTPGLAGTPGENEQFF
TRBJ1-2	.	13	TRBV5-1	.	TGCGCCAGCAGCTCCGACAGCGGGTATGGCTACACCTTC	CASSSDSGYGYTF
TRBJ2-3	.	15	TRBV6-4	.	TGTGCCAGCAGTGATCTTGGACTGAGCACAGATACGCAGTATTTT	CASSDLGLSTDTQYF
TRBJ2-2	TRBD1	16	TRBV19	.	TGTGCCAGTAGTATAGTACCAGGGGGCGAGACCGGGGAGCTGTTTTTT	CASSIVPGGETGELFF